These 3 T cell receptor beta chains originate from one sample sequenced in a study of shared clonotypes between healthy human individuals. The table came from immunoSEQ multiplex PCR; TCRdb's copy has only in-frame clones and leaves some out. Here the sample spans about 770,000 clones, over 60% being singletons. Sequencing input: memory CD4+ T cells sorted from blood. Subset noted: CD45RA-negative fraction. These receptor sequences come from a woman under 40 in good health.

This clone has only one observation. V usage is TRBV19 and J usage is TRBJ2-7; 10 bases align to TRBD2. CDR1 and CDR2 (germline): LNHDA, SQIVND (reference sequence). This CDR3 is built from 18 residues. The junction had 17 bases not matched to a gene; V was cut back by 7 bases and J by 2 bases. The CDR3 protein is CASTRSFVGTSVTYEQYF. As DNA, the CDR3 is TGTGCCAGTACGCGAAGCTTTGTGGGGACTAGCGTTACCTACGAGCAGTACTTC.

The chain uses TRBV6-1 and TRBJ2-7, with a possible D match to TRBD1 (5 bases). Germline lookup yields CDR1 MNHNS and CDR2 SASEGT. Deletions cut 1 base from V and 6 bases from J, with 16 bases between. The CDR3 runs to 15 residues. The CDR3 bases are TGTGCCAGCAGTGAAGGTGGGGCGACAGTTCTCGAGCAGTACTTC. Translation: CASSEGGATVLEQYF.

CDR3 in DNA: TGTGCCAGCAGGCGGGACAGGGGTGATTACGAGCAGTACTTC. Its translation: CASRRDRGDYEQYF. The chain is built from TRBV7-9 and TRBJ2-7; 10 nucleotides match TRBD1. V lost 6 bases to trimming and J lost 4 bases; unmatched junction nucleotides: 6. CDR1 and CDR2 (germline): SEHNR, FQNEAQ (reference sequence). The CDR3 extends over 14 amino acids. Complete variable domain (other parts from reference TRBV7-9 and TRBJ2-7): DTGVSQNPRHKITKRGQNVTFRCDPISEHNRLYWYRQTLGQGPEFLTYFQNEAQLEKSRLLSDRFSAERPKGSFSTLEIQRTEQGDSAMYLCASRRDRGDYEQYFGPGTRLTVT.